The 21 T cell receptor beta chains reported below all come from one sample, sequenced in a study of blood T cell repertoires in COVID-19. Profiling relied on immunoSEQ multiplex PCR, and the TCRdb table lists in-frame clones only, not all of them. There are 85,000 to 120,000 clones in the sample; 70% to 90% occur only once, and approximately 2% lies in the top ten. Sample: peripheral blood. These receptors originate from a man in his forties or fifties with active COVID-19.

The chain employs TRBV27 and TRBJ1-6, with D perhaps TRBD1 (5 bases). Germline CDR1 MNHEY, CDR2 SMNVEV (reference sequence). CDR3 size: 14 residues. V was trimmed by 8 bases and J by 2 bases, leaving 10 bases between them. CDR3 sequence reads: CASRGVPYNSPLHF. CDR3 nucleotide sequence: TGTGCCAGCCGGGGGGTCCCCTATAATTCACCCCTCCACTTT.

This clone was seen only once. The CDR3 bases are TGTGCCAGCATGGGCACTCGTCAGTTTCCCCTCCACTTT. Protein: CASMGTRQFPLHF. This sequence joins TRBV2 and TRBJ1-6; D not certain. Trimming shortened V by 7 bases and J by 13 bases, and 17 bases separated the two germline ends. CDR1 is SNHLY, CDR2 FYNNEI, per germline. The CDR3 sequence is 13 residues long. Using reference TRBV2 and TRBJ1-6 for the parts outside the CDR3, the full variable domain is EPEVTQTPSHQVTQMGQEVILRCVPISNHLYFYWYRQILGQKVEFLVSFYNNEISEKSEIFDDQFSVERPDGSNFTLKIRSTKLEDSAMYFCASMGTRQFPLHFGNGTRLTVT.

The chain carries TRBV2 and TRBJ1-2; 9 nucleotides match TRBD1. J lost 14 bases, V lost 7 bases, and 14 bases had no gene match. CDR1 and CDR2 from the germline V gene are SNHLY and FYNNEI. The CDR3 is 13 amino acids. Here the CDR3 DNA reads TGTGCCAGCATGCGTGGACAGGGGCTCCCCTCAACCTTC. The encoded protein is CASMRGQGLPSTF.

V usage is TRBV2 and J usage is TRBJ2-5, with a possible D match to TRBD2 (7 bases). The CDR3 totals 14 residues. V was cut by 6 bases and J by 2 bases, with 13 bases left in between. Germline-derived CDR1 and CDR2 are SNHLY and FYNNEI. This chain's CDR3 is CASSLAGAQETQYF. CDR3 in DNA: TGTGCCAGCAGCCTGGCGGGGGCGCAAGAGACCCAGTACTTC.

The chain carries TRBV14 and TRBJ2-1; TRBD2 aligns across 7 bases. Germline V gene data show CDR1 as SGHDN and CDR2 as FVKESK. The J segment lost 5 bases and the V segment lost 4 bases, leaving 5 bases of the junction unmatched. The CDR3 consists of 14 residues. This chain's CDR3 is CASSPGRYNNEQFF. DNA of the CDR3: TGTGCCAGCAGCCCCGGGAGGTACAACAATGAGCAGTTCTTC.

CDR3 bases: TGTGCCAGCAGCTTAGGAGTCGGGGAAGCCTCCTACGAGCAGTACTTC. This translates into CASSLGVGEASYEQYF. The J gene is TRBJ2-7, the V gene TRBV5-6; the D gene is possibly TRBD2 (5 bases). CDR1 SGHDT and CDR2 YYEEEE come from the germline V gene. Trimming left V 2 bases short and J 0 bases short, with 15 bases between. The CDR3 has 16 residues.

The V and J genes are TRBV7-2 and TRBJ2-1; TRBD1 is a possible D gene (6 bases). Germline loops: CDR1 SGHTA, CDR2 FQGNSA. Deletions cut 5 bases from V and 5 bases from J, with 10 bases between. This CDR3 is built from 13 residues. The CDR3 DNA reads as TGTGCCAGCAGCCACGACAGGCACAATGAGCAGTTCTTC. This codes for CASSHDRHNEQFF.

This sequence joins TRBV5-6 and TRBJ2-2, with D maybe TRBD1 (5 bases). V was shortened by 0 bases and J by 2 bases, with 8 bases between the two germline ends. CDR1 is SGHDT, CDR2 YYEEEE, per germline. The CDR3 contains 15 residues. The CDR3 loop is CASSLGTGNTGELFF. The CDR3 region has the DNA TGTGCCAGCAGCTTGGGTACAGGTAACACCGGGGAGCTGTTTTTT.

V and J are TRBV4-1 and TRBJ2-2; maybe TRBD1 (5 bases). With 3 bases removed from V and 7 bases from J, the gap between germline ends came to 15 bases. The length of the CDR3 is 15 residues. Germline CDR1 is MGHRA and CDR2 is YSYEKL. CDR3 amino acids: CASSHIRGKNGELFF. CDR3 DNA: TGCGCCAGCAGCCATATTAGGGGTAAAAACGGGGAGCTGTTTTTT.

The chain carries TRBV7-2 and TRBJ2-5; TRBD1 matches at 7 bases. This CDR3 is 15 amino acids long. Germline assignment: CDR1 SGHTA and CDR2 FQGNSA. Trimming cost V 5 bases and J 5 bases; bases outside gene matches: 11. Written as DNA, the CDR3 is TGTGCCAGCAGCGGCCGGGACAGTCTGTGGGAGACCCAGTACTTC. It codes for CASSGRDSLWETQYF.

This sequence joins TRBV6-2 or TRBV6-3 and TRBJ1-5; D gene uncertain. The CDR3 contains 15 residues. The ends were cut back, 2 bases at V and 6 bases at J, with 14 bases in the middle. Per germline, CDR1 MNHEY and CDR2 SVGEGT. The DNA of the CDR3 is TGTGCCAGCAGTTACAGCCTACCCGGGATTCAGCCCCAGCATTTT. Protein product: CASSYSLPGIQPQHF.

The V call is TRBV7-9, the J call TRBJ2-7; D possibly corresponds to TRBD1 (6 bases). With 5 bases removed from V and 0 bases from J, the gap between germline ends came to 17 bases. The CDR3 is made up of 16 amino acids. Looked up from germline, CDR1 is SEHNR and CDR2 is FQNEAQ (reference sequence). The CDR3 sequence: CASSTRDIQSSYEQYF. In DNA form, the CDR3 reads TGTGCCAGCAGCACCAGGGACATCCAGAGCTCCTACGAGCAGTACTTC.

The CDR3 loop reads CASSRQGPPLNTGELFF. In DNA form, the CDR3 reads TGTGCCAGCAGTAGACAGGGGCCGCCCCTTAACACCGGGGAGCTGTTTTTT. The rearrangement joins TRBV6-4 to TRBJ2-2, with 8 positions matching TRBD1. This CDR3 contains 17 residues. The J segment lost 2 bases and the V segment lost 5 bases, leaving 10 bases of the junction unmatched. CDR1 and CDR2 (germline): MRHNA, SNTAGT.

The chain couples TRBV30 to TRBJ2-5, with D possibly matching TRBD2 (7 bases). Trimming shortened V by 2 bases and J by 14 bases, and 15 bases separated the two germline ends. Germline CDR1 GTSNPN, CDR2 SVGIG (reference sequence). The CDR3 runs 11 residues. The CDR3 region has the DNA TGTGCCTGGAGTAAGGGGGGGCCATTATACTTC. It encodes CAWSKGGPLYF. Using reference TRBV30 and TRBJ2-5 for the parts outside the CDR3, the full variable domain is SQTIHQWPATLVQPVGSPLSLECTVEGTSNPNLYWYRQAAGRGLQLLFYSVGIGQISSEVPQNLSASRPQDRQFILSSKKLLLSDSGFYLCAWSKGGPLYFGPGTRLLVL.

The chain has TRBV7-3 and TRBJ2-1; 9 bases are a match to TRBD2. Germline V CDR1 and CDR2: SGHTA, FQGTGA. Trimming at V came to 2 bases and at J to 4 bases, leaving 3 bases not matched to a gene. CDR3 length: 15 amino acids. This CDR3 is CASSLAGGPYNEQFF. CDR3 nucleotide sequence: TGTGCCAGCAGCTTAGCGGGGGGGCCTTACAATGAGCAGTTCTTC.

The V gene is TRBV5-1, the J gene TRBJ1-6; D remains unclear. Trimming left V 0 bases short and J 6 bases short, with 10 bases between. The CDR3 runs to 15 residues. Germline CDR1 is SGHRS and CDR2 is YFSETQ. The CDR3 protein is CASSLVFTGNSPLHF. The CDR3 DNA follows: TGCGCCAGCAGCTTGGTCTTTACGGGTAATTCACCCCTCCACTTT.

The chain combines TRBV5-6 with TRBJ1-5; 11 bases match TRBD1. This CDR3 comprises 16 residues. J lost 7 bases, V lost 4 bases, and 10 bases had no gene match. Germline CDR1 and CDR2: SGHDT and YYEEEE. CDR3 protein: CASSGRTGGRNQPQHF. The CDR3 DNA is TGTGCCAGCAGCGGCCGGACAGGGGGCAGAAACCAGCCCCAGCATTTT.

The CDR3 DNA is TGTGCCAGCAGCAACCGGACTAGCGGGGCTTACAATGAGCAGTTCTTC. Protein product: CASSNRTSGAYNEQFF. The chain is built from TRBV7-2 and TRBJ2-1; the match to TRBD2 covers 12 bases. Trimming at V came to 5 bases and at J to 4 bases, leaving 6 bases not matched to a gene. This CDR3 region has 16 residues. CDR1 SGHTA and CDR2 FQGNSA come from the germline V gene.

The chain recombines TRBV6-5 with TRBJ2-7, with D perhaps matching TRBD1 (5 bases). The CDR3 runs 15 residues. CDR1 MNHEY and CDR2 SVGAGI come from the germline V gene. V shed 0 bases and J shed 7 bases, with 16 bases lying between them. The CDR3 here is CASSYSPGPPPEQYF. The CDR3 region has the DNA TGTGCCAGCAGTTACTCACCAGGGCCCCCCCCGGAGCAGTACTTC.

The chain has TRBV27 and TRBJ1-6; perhaps TRBD1 as D (5 bases). CDR1 is MNHEY, CDR2 SMNVEV, per germline (reference sequence). V was clipped by 5 bases and J by 2 bases, with 13 bases between them. This CDR3 has 16 residues. CDR3 protein: CASSLQPRAYNSPLHF. The CDR3 DNA reads TGTGCCAGCAGTCTCCAACCCAGGGCCTATAATTCACCCCTCCACTTT.

The chain has TRBV4-1 and TRBJ1-2; 12 nucleotides align to TRBD1. The CDR3 runs 16 residues. CDR1 is MGHRA, CDR2 YSYEKL, per germline. The V gene end was trimmed by 0 bases and the J gene end by 2 bases; junction bases not matched to a gene: 1. This chain's CDR3 is CASSQEGQGANYGYTF. The CDR3 region has the DNA TGCGCCAGCAGCCAAGAGGGACAGGGGGCAAACTATGGCTACACCTTC.